This T cell receptor beta chain was recovered during a study of CD8+ T cells in alopecia areata. The overall study: The study gave treated patients oral tofacitinib at 5 to 10 mg twice daily. The study's findings and limits: Mice gave a clearer picture of TCR sharing than patients did, possibly for HLA-related reasons. Scalp samples also yield sequences of resident alphabeta T cells from normal skin. Especially in alopecia totalis/universalis, lesional scalp showed greater clonality than normal scalp did.

Extraction and reverse transcription of RNA yielded cDNA as the sequencing template. Clones were sequenced by immunoSEQ multiplex PCR, and TCRdb holds only the in-frame ones, with some missing. The table records 7,500 to 8,000 clones, 55% to 70% of them present only once. The CDR3 extends over 13 amino acids. With 4 bases removed from V and 2 bases from J, the gap between germline ends came to 9 bases. CDR1 is SQVTM and CDR2 is ANQGSEA in the germline V gene. A remark on this clone: What it binds is not known.

Those with alopecia areata gave lesional scalp punch biopsies and peripheral blood. Sequencing used skin, obtained at week 0. This rearrangement joins TRBV29-1 to TRBJ2-1; D unclear. The clonotype was recovered from a human donor with alopecia areata. As DNA, the CDR3 is TGCAGCGTTGCACAGCCTCCCTACAATGAGCAGTTCTTC. Residues: CSVAQPPYNEQFF.